This T cell receptor beta chain was sequenced for a study of T cells after yellow fever vaccination (dated by TCRdb to the late 2010s). For the wider study: Libraries from fractions with low cell numbers were prepared with the SMART-Seq v4 Ultra Low Input RNA kit. To follow T-cell clones before and after primary and booster YFV17D yellow fever vaccination, bulk TCR alpha and beta repertoires were sequenced over time. Two healthy male donors, one aged 18 to 29 and one aged 30 to 40 years, were included in the cohort. Blood was collected at multiple timepoints before and after primary and secondary immunization, and bulk PBMC replicates and cell subsets were isolated.

The reads were generated on an Illumina NovaSeq 6000. TCR cDNA was made using 5'RACE template switching, a step that added a universal primer site and unique molecular identifiers. Priming for cDNA synthesis came from both the TCR alpha and TCR beta constant segments. Libraries were amplified in two PCR steps, with sample barcodes and sequencing adapters added in the second step. Sequencing of libraries was done on Illumina HiSeq 2500 (2x100 bp) or NovaSeq (2x150 bp). The study's processing was this. MIGEC was used to demultiplex reads and collapse the reads into UMI consensus sequences, and MiXCR was used for V(D)J alignment. Vaccine-responding clonotypes were identified with edgeR using replicate PBMC samples, with FDR below 0.01 and a log2 fold change above 5 up to day 15 being required. Bulk clonotypes were assigned CD4 or CD8 identity according to which sequenced CD4 or CD8 repertoire held them at higher abundance. Using fastp trimming at Q25 and MiXCR clonotype assembly, TCRdb reanalyzed the public sequencing data and kept in-frame beta chains. Here each entry gathers all rows of one CDR3 protein and keeps the most common genes and DNA. None of the V and J calls come from the authors' own analysis; TCRdb made them. This sample comprises 170,000 or so distinct CDR3 sequences, 9.3% of them detected only once. The top ten clones comprise 35% to 40% of the sample.

The treatment or condition label corresponds to: live attenuated yellow fever vaccine strain. A standard Ficoll-Paque protocol was used to isolate PBMCs from peripheral blood. Dynabeads CD4 and CD8 positive selection kits were used to isolate the CD4 and CD8 T-cell fractions. TriZol was used to extract RNA from bulk PBMCs, from CD4 and CD8 fractions, and from dextramer-positive and dextramer-negative fractions. Overall study outcomes, separate from this receptor: After the booster, most clones that had expanded after primary vaccination were detected again (roughly 96% of CD4 and around nine tenths of CD8), suggesting broad maintenance of memory. The secondary T-cell response was weaker than the primary response but faster, peaking on day 5 instead of day 15. A small share of clonotypes was detected in both CD4 and CD8 compartments, with the overlap likely arising from convergent recombination. Only a couple of donors were included in the study, so the extent to which the findings can be generalized is limited. Computational filtering was needed because FACS-sorted repertoires could contain abundant contaminating clonotypes from the bulk population.

The germline V gene yields MNHEY for CDR1 and SVGEGT for CDR2. V is shortened by 5 bases, J by 8 bases, and the region joining them spans 26 bases. Measured from the cysteine to the phenylalanine, the CDR3 is 17 residues long. Just the 51-base CDR3 DNA is kept, in frame starting at base 1. This clonotype was recorded a few times. What antigen it recognizes has not been identified. Base qualities are not at hand, and no much larger clone is one base apart. This clonotype was sampled from a man aged 18 to 30 who received the YFV17D yellow fever vaccine. The chain joins TRBV6-2 or TRBV6-3 to TRBJ2-3, with a tentative D gene TRBD1 over 7 matching bases. Sequencing used CD8+ T cells sorted from PBMCs, obtained 45 days after the yellow fever booster vaccination. The CDR3 is CASSANGTPPSGGTQYF. In nucleotides, the sequence is TGTGCCAGCAGTGCTAACGGGACTCCCCCCTCAGGGGGTACGCAGTATTTT.